The 24 T cell receptor beta chains in this list originate from one sample, sequenced in a study of radiotherapy plus CTLA-4 blockade in lung cancer. Only in-frame clones appear in the TCRdb table, and some are missing; sequencing was by immunoSEQ multiplex PCR. The sample holds roughly 42,000 clones, over 55% seen once. Sequenced material: peripheral blood, taken from a patient treated with radiotherapy plus ipilimumab. The receptors come from a human donor with non-small cell lung cancer who had a partial response to radiotherapy plus ipilimumab.

The V gene is TRBV7-9, the J gene TRBJ2-3; TRBD1 matches at 7 bases. The CDR3 totals 15 residues. V shed 5 bases and J 2 bases; nucleotides not matched to a gene: 7. Germline loops: CDR1 SEHNR, CDR2 FQNEAQ (reference sequence). CDR3 coding DNA: TGTGCCAGCAGCCCCCTAGGGGGCGTCACAGATACGCAGTATTTT. Translation: CASSPLGGVTDTQYF. Using reference TRBV7-9 and TRBJ2-3 for the parts outside the CDR3, the full variable domain is DTGVSQNPRHKITKRGQNVTFRCDPISEHNRLYWYRQTLGQGPEFLTYFQNEAQLEKSRLLSDRFSAERPKGSFSTLEIQRTEQGDSAMYLCASSPLGGVTDTQYFGPGTRLTVL.

The chain links TRBV6-5 to TRBJ2-3, with 10 nucleotides matching TRBD2. Unmatched junction bases numbered 10, after V lost 6 bases and J lost 7 bases. The CDR3 runs to 15 residues. The germline gives CDR1 MNHEY, CDR2 SVGAGI. The CDR3 spells CASSDLAGDGNTQYF. In DNA, the CDR3 is TGTGCCAGCAGCGACCTAGCGGGAGACGGGAATACGCAGTATTTT.

This sequence joins TRBV5-5 and TRBJ1-6; a weak D match, TRBD1 (5 bases). Germline CDR1 and CDR2: SGHKS and YYEKEE (reference sequence). V was shortened by 4 bases and J by 7 bases, with 12 bases between the two germline ends. This CDR3 is built from 14 residues. The CDR3 is CASSPGQGNSPLHF. DNA for the CDR3: TGTGCCAGCAGCCCCGGTCAGGGAAATTCACCCCTCCACTTT. The full variable domain, completed using reference TRBV5-5 and TRBJ1-6, is DAGVTQSPTHLIKTRGQQVTLRCSPISGHKSVSWYQQVLGQGPQFIFQYYEKEERGRGNFPDRFSARQFPNYSSELNVNALLLGDSALYLCASSPGQGNSPLHFGNGTRLTVT.

This clone was counted between two and nine times. This CDR3 reads CASSLNLDRGLSGTDTQYF. CDR3 bases: TGTGCCAGCAGCTTGAACCTTGACAGGGGACTTAGTGGCACAGATACGCAGTATTTT. This rearrangement joins TRBV27 to TRBJ2-3, with 8 bases identical to TRBD1. The length of the CDR3 is 19 residues. CDR1 and CDR2 (germline): MNHEY, SMNVEV (reference sequence). After removal of 6 bases from V and 1 base from J, the junction contained 18 bases not matched to a gene.

The J gene is TRBJ2-5, the V gene TRBV18; 8 bases map to TRBD2. Germline-derived CDR1 and CDR2 are KGHSH and LQKENI. The CDR3 is made up of 13 amino acids. Germline trimming cut 1 base from V and 5 bases from J; bases unmatched to any gene: 0. The CDR3 DNA follows: TGTGCCAGCTCACCACAGCGGGGGGAGACCCAGTACTTC. Translated, it gives CASSPQRGETQYF. The full variable domain, its missing parts supplied by reference TRBV18 and TRBJ2-5, is NAGVMQNPRHLVRRRGQEARLRCSPMKGHSHVYWYRQLPEEGLKFMVYLQKENIIDESGMPKERFSAEFPKEGPSILRIQQVVRGDSAAYFCASSPQRGETQYFGPGTRLLVL.

The chain uses TRBV4-1 and TRBJ1-2, with TRBD1 identical over 7 bases. Germline V gives CDR1 MGHRA, CDR2 YSYEKL. J was trimmed by 4 bases and V by 4 bases; bases with no gene match: 9. CDR3 length: 15 amino acids. The CDR3 DNA reads as TGCGCCAGCAGCCGAGGACAGGAGATGGGCTATGGCTACACCTTC. This sequence encodes CASSRGQEMGYGYTF.

The chain joins TRBV5-1 to TRBJ2-7; 11 bases agree with TRBD1. The CDR3 spans 15 residues. The V segment lost 3 bases and the J segment 2 bases; nucleotides outside the gene matches: 4. The germline V gene encodes CDR1 SGHRS and CDR2 YFSETQ. The CDR3 is CASSWGQGVTYEQYF. The CDR3 bases are TGCGCCAGCAGCTGGGGACAGGGGGTCACCTACGAGCAGTACTTC.

The chain employs TRBV5-1 and TRBJ2-7; the match to TRBD1 covers 7 bases. This CDR3 has 15 residues. Unmatched junction bases numbered 13, after V lost 4 bases and J lost 6 bases. From germline, CDR1 is SGHRS and CDR2 YFSETQ. The CDR3 reads CASSTDPTGVGEQYF. DNA for the CDR3: TGCGCCAGCAGCACAGACCCTACAGGGGTCGGCGAGCAGTACTTC.

The chain has TRBV7-9 and TRBJ1-1; D is perhaps TRBD1 (6 bases). The CDR3 extends over 14 amino acids. V dropped 3 bases and J dropped 8 bases, with 16 bases sitting between them. Germline V CDR1 and CDR2: SEHNR, FQNEAQ (reference sequence). CDR3 amino acids: CASSFLQGFPEAFF. CDR3 bases: TGTGCCAGCAGCTTTTTACAGGGTTTCCCCGAAGCTTTCTTT.

The rearrangement uses TRBV6-5 and TRBJ2-5, with 8 nucleotides matching TRBD2. CDR3 length equals 12 residues. Germline CDR1 MNHEY, CDR2 SVGAGI. The CDR3: CASGESGETQYF. The CDR3 DNA is TGTGCTAGCGGGGAATCAGGGGAGACCCAGTACTTC.

The genes are TRBV4-3 and TRBJ2-7; 11 bases line up with TRBD1. Trimming cost V 3 bases and J 5 bases; bases outside gene matches: 6. CDR1 LGHNA and CDR2 YSLEER come from the germline V gene. The CDR3 has 15 residues. CDR3 bases: TGCGCCAGCAGCCAGAGGACAGGGGGCCGGGACGAGCAGTACTTC. Translating it yields CASSQRTGGRDEQYF.

This sequence joins TRBV5-4 and TRBJ2-5; 7 bases agree with TRBD1. The CDR3 runs to 14 residues. V was clipped by 3 bases and J by 3 bases; unmatched bases: 5. From germline, CDR1 is SGHNT and CDR2 YYREEE (reference sequence). The CDR3 DNA reads as TGTGCCAGCAGCTCCCCGGGACAGAAAGAGACCCAGTACTTC. It is translated as CASSSPGQKETQYF. Full variable domain (outside the CDR3, taken from reference TRBV5-4 and TRBJ2-5): ETGVTQSPTHLIKTRGQQVTLRCSSQSGHNTVSWYQQALGQGPQFIFQYYREEENGRGNFPPRFSGLQFPNYSSELNVNALELDDSALYLCASSSPGQKETQYFGPGTRLLVL.

The chain combines TRBV11-2 with TRBJ2-3, with TRBD2 matching 9 bases. J was trimmed by 4 bases and V by 2 bases; bases with no gene match: 13. The CDR3 has 18 amino acids. Germline loops: CDR1 SGHAT, CDR2 FQNNGV. CDR3 nucleotides: TGTGCCAGCAGCTTAAGGTCGCTGAGTAGCGGGAGTGCAGATACGCAGTATTTT. Translation gives CASSLRSLSSGSADTQYF.

The chain joins TRBV5-1 to TRBJ1-2; D might be TRBD1 (6 bases). Germline CDR1 SGHRS, CDR2 YFSETQ. The CDR3 extends over 14 amino acids. Deletions cut 0 bases from V and 5 bases from J, with 11 bases between. The CDR3, as DNA: TGCGCCAGCAGCTTGGGGACAGCCCCGTATGGCTACACCTTC. Translated: CASSLGTAPYGYTF.

This clone has only a few counts. The genes are TRBV5-6 and TRBJ2-7; 7 nucleotides align to TRBD2. The CDR3 runs to 14 residues. V lost 7 bases to trimming and J lost 2 bases; unmatched junction nucleotides: 9. Germline V gene data show CDR1 as SGHDT and CDR2 as YYEEEE. The CDR3 protein is CASSLSGATYEQYF. DNA of the CDR3: TGTGCCAGCTCCCTAAGCGGGGCTACCTACGAGCAGTACTTC. Full variable domain (rest looked up from reference TRBV5-6 and TRBJ2-7): DAGVTQSPTHLIKTRGQQVTLRCSPKSGHDTVSWYQQALGQGPQFIFQYYEEEERQRGNFPDRFSGHQFPNYSSELNVNALLLGDSALYLCASSLSGATYEQYFGPGTRLTVT.

Here the CDR3 reads CASSWGSGEQFF. The CDR3 DNA is TGTGCCAGCAGCTGGGGTAGCGGGGAGCAGTTCTTC. This chain links TRBV5-6 with TRBJ2-1; 7 nucleotides match TRBD2. V shed 3 bases and J 10 bases; nucleotides not matched to a gene: 4. From germline, CDR1 is SGHDT and CDR2 YYEEEE. This CDR3 region has 12 residues. Based on the CDR3 plus reference TRBV5-6 and TRBJ2-1, the full variable domain is DAGVTQSPTHLIKTRGQQVTLRCSPKSGHDTVSWYQQALGQGPQFIFQYYEEEERQRGNFPDRFSGHQFPNYSSELNVNALLLGDSALYLCASSWGSGEQFFGPGTRLTVL.

This chain joins TRBV5-1 and TRBJ1-1; weak D call: TRBD1 (5 bases). Trimming pared 0 bases from V and 7 bases from J, leaving 16 bases between. Looked up from germline, CDR1 is SGHRS and CDR2 is YFSETQ. This CDR3 contains 15 residues. The CDR3 spells CASSLGGRRGGEAFF. As DNA, the CDR3 is TGCGCCAGCAGCTTGGGAGGGCGGAGGGGCGGTGAAGCTTTCTTT.

This rearrangement joins TRBV9 to TRBJ2-5; 8 positions match TRBD1. With the DNA end fitting TRBJ2-7 better, the J assignment may be wrong. CDR1 and CDR2 from the germline V gene are SGDLS and YYNGEE. There are 16 residues in the CDR3. The CDR3 reads CASSAGTGSSSYEQYF. The CDR3 coding sequence is TGTGCCAGCAGCGCTGGGACAGGTTCCAGCTCCTACGAGCAGTACTTC.

CDR3 in amino acids: CASSLGAGGPPEQFF. The CDR3 nucleotides are TGTGCCAGCAGCTTAGGCGCGGGGGGGCCCCCAGAGCAGTTCTTC. J is TRBJ2-1 and V is TRBV7-9, with 9 bases that match TRBD2. The length of the CDR3 is 15 residues. V lost 1 base to trimming and J lost 10 bases; unmatched junction nucleotides: 8. Germline CDR1 is SEHNR and CDR2 is FQNEAQ (reference sequence).

The chain employs TRBV5-1 and TRBJ2-2; unclear D gene. Germline CDR1 and CDR2: SGHRS and YFSETQ. The germline V and J ends were trimmed by 1 base and 11 bases, with 6 bases remaining between them. This CDR3 comprises 11 residues. CDR3 sequence (DNA): TGCGCCAGCAGCTTGACAAGAGAGCTGTTTTTT. It codes for CASSLTRELFF.

The V and J genes are TRBV18 and TRBJ1-1, with 8 bases aligning to TRBD1. Germline V CDR1 and CDR2: KGHSH, LQKENI. With V trimmed by 3 bases and J by 3 bases, 9 bases remained unmatched. CDR3 length: 16 residues. In DNA, the CDR3 is TGTGCCAGCTCACCGGGACAGGTGGAGTTGCACACTGAAGCTTTCTTT. It translates to CASSPGQVELHTEAFF.

This clone was counted a few times. The DNA for the CDR3 is TGTGCCAGCAGTTACGCGGGGGGGGCAGTCAACGAGCAGTACTTC. This encodes CASSYAGGAVNEQYF. This rearrangement joins TRBV2 to TRBJ2-7; 9 nucleotides agree with TRBD2. The CDR3 covers 15 residues. The J segment lost 5 bases and the V segment lost 5 bases, leaving 10 bases of the junction unmatched. Looked up from germline, CDR1 is SNHLY and CDR2 is FYNNEI.

The gene calls are TRBV4-1 and TRBJ1-1; perhaps TRBD1 as D (6 bases). Trimming took off 2 bases at V and 6 bases at J, with 10 bases between the two ends. CDR1 is MGHRA and CDR2 is YSYEKL in the germline V gene. The CDR3 covers 13 residues. CDR3 protein: CASSQRRGSEAFF. The DNA of the CDR3 is TGCGCCAGCAGCCAACGCAGGGGTTCTGAAGCTTTCTTT.

V gene TRBV5-4 combines with J gene TRBJ2-1, with 12 bases identical to TRBD2. This CDR3 comprises 15 residues. CDR1 and CDR2 (germline): SGHNT, YYREEE (reference sequence). Trimming took 4 bases from V and 8 from J; bases not matched to a gene: 7. This chain's CDR3 is CASSAGTSGLDEQFF. The DNA of the CDR3 is TGTGCCAGCAGCGCCGGGACTAGCGGGCTCGATGAGCAGTTCTTC. Based on the CDR3 plus reference TRBV5-4 and TRBJ2-1, the full variable domain is ETGVTQSPTHLIKTRGQQVTLRCSSQSGHNTVSWYQQALGQGPQFIFQYYREEENGRGNFPPRFSGLQFPNYSSELNVNALELDDSALYLCASSAGTSGLDEQFFGPGTRLTVL.